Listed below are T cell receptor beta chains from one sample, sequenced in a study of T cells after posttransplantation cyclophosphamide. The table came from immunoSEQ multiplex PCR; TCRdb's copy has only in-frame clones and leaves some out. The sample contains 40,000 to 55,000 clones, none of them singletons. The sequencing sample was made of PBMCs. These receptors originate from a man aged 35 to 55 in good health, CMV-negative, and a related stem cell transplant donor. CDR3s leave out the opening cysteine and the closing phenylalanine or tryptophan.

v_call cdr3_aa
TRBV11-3 ASSLEQGSYNEQF
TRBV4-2 ASSPTSGLKRKDTQY
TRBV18 ASSPSRTGGV
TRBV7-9 ASSFEQGSTGELF
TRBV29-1 SVGTGLLLIPFSYEQY
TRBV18 ASSETSGLTDTQY
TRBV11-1 ASSLGGPNQPQH
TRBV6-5 ASSLSSGRWNEQF
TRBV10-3 AISEGEYSNQPQH
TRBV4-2 ASSQGEGLAGYNEQF
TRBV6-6 ASRQLAGGRDEQF
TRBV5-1 ASSLPPGQGGYNEQF
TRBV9 ASSVGGSSYEQY
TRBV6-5 ASGIAGFYEQY
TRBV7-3 ASSYLAGGPFWETQY
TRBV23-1 ASSQTLEY
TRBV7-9 ASSPGLGQGRGGGYT
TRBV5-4 ASSFTGDRGQKLF
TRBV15 ATSRDPPGYQPQH
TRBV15 ATSRDREVDFNEQF
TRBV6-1 ASSPSGGGSYEQY
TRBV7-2 ASSEGQGGRQPQH
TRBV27 ASRIDSGNEQF
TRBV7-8 ASSQEAGYSGNTIY
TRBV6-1 ASSELASGDTGELF
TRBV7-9 ASSTQGSNTEAF
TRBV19 ASSIAAGANYGYT
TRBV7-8 ASSTTGQGYEQY
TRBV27 ASSLGLAGTYEQY
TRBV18 ASSPLPNRNTGELF
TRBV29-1 SVDRDYSYNEQF
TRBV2 ASSGGGGGETQY
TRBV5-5 ASRVGTETYEQY
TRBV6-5 ASSRSRAADTQY
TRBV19 ASSRPPTGLNEAF
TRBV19 ASSLGPLMNTEAF
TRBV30 AWSVAGDYGYT
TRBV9 ASASGSKGNEQF
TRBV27 ASSLEAGVHNEQF
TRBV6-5 ASSYTLAGGTDTQY
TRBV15 ATSSEGLASSTDTQY
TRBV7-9 ASSLAEGGQETQY
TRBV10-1 ASSGRGGGTDTQY
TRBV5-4 ASSADKSTDTQY
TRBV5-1 ASARSNEQF
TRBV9 ASSTRQGNTEAF
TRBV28 ASRTSALEFDEQF
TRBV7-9 ASSLSQVNEKLF